This TCR beta chain is from a study of blood T cell repertoires in COVID-19 (dated by TCRdb to about 2020). Study-wide context: Collaborator samples came from the United States, Italy and Spain and covered acute and convalescent phases of COVID-19. The prospective study material was composed of cDNA or gDNA derived from T cells, B-cell-depleted T cells, or PBMCs. Deeply sampled blood TCRbeta repertoires from subjects exposed to, actively infected with, or recovered from COVID-19 were included in the dataset. The repertoires were released in a freely available public database meant as a resource for research on the immune response to SARS-CoV-2. The samples were drawn from two sources: the first 160 participants of the ongoing ImmuneRACE study, and 1,200 or so subjects contributed by 6 global collaborators. A de-identified subject ID, COVID-19 status, age in years and sex were almost always included in the sample metadata. HLA class I and class II types, where available, came from metadata supplied by the sample provider rather than from assay-based typing. Broader findings and caveats from the paper: The quantity of clinical and demographic metadata differed by source and by participant and was supplied without curation.

About this clone itself: The clone's antigen remains unknown. No per-base quality is available; no much larger clone lies one base away.

The CDR3 runs 13 amino acids, cysteine and phenylalanine included. The sequence is cut down to CDR3 DNA, 39 bases in frame from base 1. The V end gives up 6 bases and the J end 4 bases, leaving 3 bases in the junction not matched to a gene. CDR1 and CDR2 (SGHTA, FQGTGA) derive from the germline V gene. The immunoSEQ Assay, a bias-controlled multiplex PCR, was used to amplify TCRbeta CDR3 regions from genomic DNA. The original methods were these. Nucleated cell counts per sample were estimated from amplification of reference gene primers within the assay. To quantify the absolute abundance of each unique TCRbeta CDR3 rearrangement, sequence reads were collapsed and filtered. For each sample, productive Simpson clonality was calculated by taking the square root of Simpson's diversity index across productive rearrangements. Not all clones reach the TCRdb copy of this immuneACCESS table, which keeps in-frame sequences only. Checked studies attribute under half of the gap to unresolved V genes and leave the rest unexplained. That table is the source of V, J and clone size, and D and trimming were worked out from the DNA. This sample holds 10,000 to 15,000 clones; about 83% were observed only once. Around 25% of the sample is in the top ten clones.

Each collaborating institution followed its own protocols to collect whole blood in K2EDTA tubes. For TCRbeta analysis, collaborators shipped samples as frozen whole blood, isolated PBMCs, or DNA extracted from either of those sample types. Sequencing was carried out using peripheral blood. The chain is made from TRBV7-3 and TRBJ2-1, with TRBD1 identical over 7 junction bases. The receptor comes from a man aged 35-49 years with active or convalescent COVID-19. The nucleotide sequence reads TGTGCCAGCAGTCAACAGGGGTACAATGAGCAGTTCTTC. This encodes CASSQQGYNEQFF.